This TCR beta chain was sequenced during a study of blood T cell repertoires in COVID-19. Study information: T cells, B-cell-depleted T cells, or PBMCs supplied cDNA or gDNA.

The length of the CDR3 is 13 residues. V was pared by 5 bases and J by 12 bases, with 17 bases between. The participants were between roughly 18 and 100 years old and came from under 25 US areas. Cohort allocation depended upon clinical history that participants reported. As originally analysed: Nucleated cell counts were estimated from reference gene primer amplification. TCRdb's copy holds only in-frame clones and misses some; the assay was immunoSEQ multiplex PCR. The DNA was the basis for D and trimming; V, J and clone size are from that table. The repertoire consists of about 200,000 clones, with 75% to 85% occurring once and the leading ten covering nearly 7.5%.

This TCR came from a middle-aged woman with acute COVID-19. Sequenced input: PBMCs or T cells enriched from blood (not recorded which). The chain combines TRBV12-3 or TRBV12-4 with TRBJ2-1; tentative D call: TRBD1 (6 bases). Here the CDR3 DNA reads TGTGCCAGCAGTCCTGAACAGGGAAGCGGGCAGTTCTTC. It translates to CASSPEQGSGQFF.